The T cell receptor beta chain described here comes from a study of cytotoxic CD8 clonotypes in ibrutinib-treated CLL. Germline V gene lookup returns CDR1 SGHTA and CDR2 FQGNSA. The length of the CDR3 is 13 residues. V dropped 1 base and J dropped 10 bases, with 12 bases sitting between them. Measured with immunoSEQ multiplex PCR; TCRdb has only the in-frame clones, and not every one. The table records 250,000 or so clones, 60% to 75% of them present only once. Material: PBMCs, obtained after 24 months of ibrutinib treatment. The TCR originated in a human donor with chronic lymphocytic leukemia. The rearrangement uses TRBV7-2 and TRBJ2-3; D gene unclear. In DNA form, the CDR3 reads TGTGCCAGCAGCTTAGAAGCTACCGGAGCGCAGTATTTT. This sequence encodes CASSLEATGAQYF.